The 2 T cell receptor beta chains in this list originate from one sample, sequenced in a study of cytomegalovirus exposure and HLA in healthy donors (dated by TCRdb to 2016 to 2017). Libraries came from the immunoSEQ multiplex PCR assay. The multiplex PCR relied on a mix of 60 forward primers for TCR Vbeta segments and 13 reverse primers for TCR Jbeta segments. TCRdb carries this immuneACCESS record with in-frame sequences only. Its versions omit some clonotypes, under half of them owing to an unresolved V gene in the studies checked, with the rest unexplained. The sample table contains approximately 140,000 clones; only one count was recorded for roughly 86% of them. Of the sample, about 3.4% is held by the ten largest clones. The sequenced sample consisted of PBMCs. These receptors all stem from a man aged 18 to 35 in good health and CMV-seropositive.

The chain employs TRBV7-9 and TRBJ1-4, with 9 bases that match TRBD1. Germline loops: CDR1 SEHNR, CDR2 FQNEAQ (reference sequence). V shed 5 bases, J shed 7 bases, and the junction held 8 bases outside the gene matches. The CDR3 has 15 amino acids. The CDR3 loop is CASSLQGAGSEKLFF. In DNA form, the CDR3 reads TGTGCCAGCAGCCTACAGGGGGCCGGGAGTGAAAAACTGTTTTTT.

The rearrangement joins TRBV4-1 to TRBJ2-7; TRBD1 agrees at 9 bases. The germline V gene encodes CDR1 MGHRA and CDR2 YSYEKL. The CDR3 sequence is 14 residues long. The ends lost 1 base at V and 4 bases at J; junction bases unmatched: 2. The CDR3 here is CASSQGTGDYEQYF. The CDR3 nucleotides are TGCGCCAGCAGCCAAGGGACAGGGGATTACGAGCAGTACTTC.